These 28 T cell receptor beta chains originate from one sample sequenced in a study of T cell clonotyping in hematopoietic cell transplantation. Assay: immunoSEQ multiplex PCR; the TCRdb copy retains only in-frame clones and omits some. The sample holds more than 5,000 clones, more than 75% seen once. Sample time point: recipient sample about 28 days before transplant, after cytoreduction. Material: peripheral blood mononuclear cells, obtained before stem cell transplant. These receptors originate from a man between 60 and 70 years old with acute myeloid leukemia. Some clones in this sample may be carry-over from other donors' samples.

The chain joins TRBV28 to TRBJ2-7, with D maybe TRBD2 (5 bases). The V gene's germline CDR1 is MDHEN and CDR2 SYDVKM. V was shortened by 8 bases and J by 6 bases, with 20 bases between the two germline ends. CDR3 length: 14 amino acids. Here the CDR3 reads CASQTNGGLFEQYF. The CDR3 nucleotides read TGTGCCAGCCAAACCAATGGAGGTCTCTTCGAGCAGTACTTC.

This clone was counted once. The CDR3 bases are TGTGCCAGCAGTTTATCAGGGGAAGGAAACACCATATATTTT. Translating gives CASSLSGEGNTIYF. This chain joins TRBV27 and TRBJ1-3; D might be TRBD1 (5 bases). Germline-derived CDR1 and CDR2 are MNHEY and SMNVEV (reference sequence). Trimming stripped 0 bases from V and 4 bases from J, with 7 bases between. The CDR3 runs 14 residues.

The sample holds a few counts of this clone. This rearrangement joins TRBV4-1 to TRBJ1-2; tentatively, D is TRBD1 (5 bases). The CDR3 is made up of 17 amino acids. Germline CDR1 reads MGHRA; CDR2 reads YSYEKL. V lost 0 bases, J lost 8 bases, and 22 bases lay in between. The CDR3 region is CASSQDRRQGGLRGYTF. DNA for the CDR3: TGCGCCAGCAGCCAAGATAGGAGGCAGGGCGGATTAAGGGGCTACACCTTC.

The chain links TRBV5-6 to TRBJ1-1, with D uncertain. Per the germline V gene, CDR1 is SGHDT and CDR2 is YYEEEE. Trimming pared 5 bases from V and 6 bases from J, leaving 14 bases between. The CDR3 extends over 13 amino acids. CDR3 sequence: CASRLLGYAEAFF. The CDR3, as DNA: TGTGCCAGCAGACTTTTGGGGTACGCTGAAGCTTTCTTT.

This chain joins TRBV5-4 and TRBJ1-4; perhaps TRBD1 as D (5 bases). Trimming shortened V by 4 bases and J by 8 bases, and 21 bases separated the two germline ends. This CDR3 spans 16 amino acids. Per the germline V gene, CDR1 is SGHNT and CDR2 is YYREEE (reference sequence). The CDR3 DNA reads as TGTGCCAGCAGCCCTAGGGCCGGGACCGGGAACGAAAAACTGTTTTTT. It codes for CASSPRAGTGNEKLFF.

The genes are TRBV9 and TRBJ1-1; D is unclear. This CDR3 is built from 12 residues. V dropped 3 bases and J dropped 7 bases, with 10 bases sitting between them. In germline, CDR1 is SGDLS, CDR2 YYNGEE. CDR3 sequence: CASSGNGYEAFF. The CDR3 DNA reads TGTGCCAGCAGCGGGAACGGGTATGAAGCTTTCTTT.

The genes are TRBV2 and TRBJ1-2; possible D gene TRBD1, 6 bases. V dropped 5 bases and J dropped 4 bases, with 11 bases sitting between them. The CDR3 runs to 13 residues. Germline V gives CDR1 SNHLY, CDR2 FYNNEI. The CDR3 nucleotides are TGTGCCAGCAGTCCCACAGGGACCTATGGCTACACCTTC. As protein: CASSPTGTYGYTF.

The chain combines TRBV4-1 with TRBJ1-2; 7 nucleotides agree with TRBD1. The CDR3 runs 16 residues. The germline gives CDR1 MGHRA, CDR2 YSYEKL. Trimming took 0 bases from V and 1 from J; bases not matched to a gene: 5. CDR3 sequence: CASSQDLAGGNYGYTF. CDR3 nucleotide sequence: TGCGCCAGCAGCCAAGATCTGGCAGGGGGTAACTATGGCTACACCTTC.

The CDR3 sequence is CASSAEPGQYNQPQHF. For the CDR3, the DNA is TGTGCCAGCAGCGCCGAACCCGGACAGTACAATCAGCCCCAGCATTTT. The chain is built from TRBV5-4 and TRBJ1-5, with D perhaps matching TRBD1 (6 bases). Germline values: CDR1 SGHNT, CDR2 YYREEE (reference sequence). Trimming shortened V by 4 bases and J by 3 bases, and 17 bases separated the two germline ends. The CDR3 has 16 residues.

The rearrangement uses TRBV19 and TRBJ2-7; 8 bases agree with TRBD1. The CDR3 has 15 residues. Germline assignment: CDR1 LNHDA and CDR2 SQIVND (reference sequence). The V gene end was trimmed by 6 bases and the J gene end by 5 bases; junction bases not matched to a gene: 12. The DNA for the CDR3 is TGTGCCAGTAGCCCCTATGGGCAGGGGGCGGACGAGCAGTACTTC. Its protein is CASSPYGQGADEQYF.

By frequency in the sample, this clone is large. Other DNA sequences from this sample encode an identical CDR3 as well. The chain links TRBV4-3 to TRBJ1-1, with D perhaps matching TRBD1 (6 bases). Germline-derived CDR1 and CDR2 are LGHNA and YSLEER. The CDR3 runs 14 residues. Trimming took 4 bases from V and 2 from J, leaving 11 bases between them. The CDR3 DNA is TGCGCCAGCAGCCCTACGGGGGCCAACACTGAAGCTTTCTTT. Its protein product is CASSPTGANTEAFF.

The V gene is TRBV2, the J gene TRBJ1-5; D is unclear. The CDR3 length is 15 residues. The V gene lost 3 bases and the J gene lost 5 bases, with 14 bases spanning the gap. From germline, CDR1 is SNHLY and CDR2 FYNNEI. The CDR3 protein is CASSDRPNPYQPQHF. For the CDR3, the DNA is TGTGCCAGCAGTGACAGGCCCAATCCCTATCAGCCCCAGCATTTT.

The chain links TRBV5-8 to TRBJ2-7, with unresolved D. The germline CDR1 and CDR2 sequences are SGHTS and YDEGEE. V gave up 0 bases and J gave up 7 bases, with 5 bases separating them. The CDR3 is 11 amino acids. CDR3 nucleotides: TGTGCCAGCAGCTTGGCCTTTGAGCAGTACTTC. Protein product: CASSLAFEQYF. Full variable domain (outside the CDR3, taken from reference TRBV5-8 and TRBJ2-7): EAGVTQSPTHLIKTRGQQATLRCSPISGHTSVYWYQQALGLGLQFLLWYDEGEERNRGNFPPRFSGRQFPNYSSELNVNALELEDSALYLCASSLAFEQYFGPGTRLTVT.

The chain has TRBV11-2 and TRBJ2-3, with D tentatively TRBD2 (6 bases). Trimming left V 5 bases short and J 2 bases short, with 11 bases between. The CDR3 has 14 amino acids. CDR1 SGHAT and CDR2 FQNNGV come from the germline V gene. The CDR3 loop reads CASSLGLPTDTQYF. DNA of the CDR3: TGTGCCAGCAGCCTGGGACTTCCCACAGATACGCAGTATTTT.

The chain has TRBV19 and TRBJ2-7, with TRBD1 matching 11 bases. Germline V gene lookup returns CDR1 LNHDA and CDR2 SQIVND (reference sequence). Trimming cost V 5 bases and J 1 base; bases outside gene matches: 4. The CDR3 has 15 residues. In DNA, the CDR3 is TGTGCCAGTAGTCTCGGGACAGGGGGTTCCTACGAGCAGTACTTC. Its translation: CASSLGTGGSYEQYF.

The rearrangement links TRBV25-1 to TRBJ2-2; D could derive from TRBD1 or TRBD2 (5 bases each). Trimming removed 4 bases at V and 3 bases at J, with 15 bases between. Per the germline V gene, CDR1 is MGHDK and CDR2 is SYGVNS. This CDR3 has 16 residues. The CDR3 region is CASSGGRGWDTGELFF. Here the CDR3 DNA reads TGTGCCAGCAGTGGGGGACGGGGCTGGGACACCGGGGAGCTGTTTTTT.

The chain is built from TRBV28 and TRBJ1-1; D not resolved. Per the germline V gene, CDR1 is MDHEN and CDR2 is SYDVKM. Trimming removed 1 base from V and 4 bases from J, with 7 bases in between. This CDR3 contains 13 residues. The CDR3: CASSLFHGTEAFF. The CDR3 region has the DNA TGTGCCAGCAGTTTATTCCACGGCACTGAAGCTTTCTTT.

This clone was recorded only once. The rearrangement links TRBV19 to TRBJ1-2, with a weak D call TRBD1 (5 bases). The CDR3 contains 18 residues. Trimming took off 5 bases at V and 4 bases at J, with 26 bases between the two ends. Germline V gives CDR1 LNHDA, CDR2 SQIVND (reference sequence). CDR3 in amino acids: CASSSGVVILMGTYGYTF. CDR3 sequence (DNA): TGTGCCAGTAGTTCTGGCGTGGTGATTCTCATGGGGACCTATGGCTACACCTTC.

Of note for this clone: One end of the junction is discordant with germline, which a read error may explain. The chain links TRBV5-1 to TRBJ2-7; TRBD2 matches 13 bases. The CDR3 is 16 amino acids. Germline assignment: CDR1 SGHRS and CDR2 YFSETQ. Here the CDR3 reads CASSLGLAGPPYEQYF. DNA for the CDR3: TGCGCCAGCAGTTTGGGACTAGCGGGGCCCCCCTACGAGCAGTACTTC.

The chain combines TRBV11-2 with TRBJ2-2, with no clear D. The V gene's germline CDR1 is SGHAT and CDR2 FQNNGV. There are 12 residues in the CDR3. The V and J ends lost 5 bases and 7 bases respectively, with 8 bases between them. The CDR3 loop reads CASSRPSGELFF. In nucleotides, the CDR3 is TGTGCCAGCAGCCGTCCCAGCGGGGAGCTGTTTTTT.

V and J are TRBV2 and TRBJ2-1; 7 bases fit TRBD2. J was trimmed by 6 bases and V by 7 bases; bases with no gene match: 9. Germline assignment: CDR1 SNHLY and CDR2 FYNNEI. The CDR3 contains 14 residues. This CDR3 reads CASILVSGGNEQFF. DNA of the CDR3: TGTGCCAGCATCCTCGTTTCGGGAGGCAATGAGCAGTTCTTC.

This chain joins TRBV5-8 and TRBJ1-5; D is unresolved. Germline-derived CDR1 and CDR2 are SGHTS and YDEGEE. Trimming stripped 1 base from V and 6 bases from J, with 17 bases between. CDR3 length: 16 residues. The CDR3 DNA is TGTGCCAGCAGCTTGTTTGGTTCGGGCCACGGTCAGCCCCAGCATTTT. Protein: CASSLFGSGHGQPQHF.

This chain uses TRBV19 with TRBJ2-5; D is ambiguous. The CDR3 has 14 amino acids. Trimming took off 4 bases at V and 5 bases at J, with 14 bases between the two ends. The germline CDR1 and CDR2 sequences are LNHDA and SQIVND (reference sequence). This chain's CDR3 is CASSTSLTGETQYF. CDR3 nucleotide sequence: TGTGCCAGTAGTACTTCCCTGACCGGGGAGACCCAGTACTTC. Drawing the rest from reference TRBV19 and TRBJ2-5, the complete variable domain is DGGITQSPKYLFRKEGQNVTLSCEQNLNHDAMYWYRQDPGQGLRLIYYSQIVNDFQKGDIAEGYSVSREKKESFPLTVTSAQKNPTAFYLCASSTSLTGETQYFGPGTRLLVL.

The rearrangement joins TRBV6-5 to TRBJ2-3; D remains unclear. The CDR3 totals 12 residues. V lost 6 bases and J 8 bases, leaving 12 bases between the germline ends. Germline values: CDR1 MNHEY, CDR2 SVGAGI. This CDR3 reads CASSQTAGTQYF. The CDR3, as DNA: TGTGCCAGCAGCCAAACGGCTGGTACGCAGTATTTT.

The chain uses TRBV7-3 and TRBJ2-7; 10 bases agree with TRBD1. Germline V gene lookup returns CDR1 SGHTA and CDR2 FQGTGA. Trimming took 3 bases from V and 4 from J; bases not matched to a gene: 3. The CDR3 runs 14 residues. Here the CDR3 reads CASSLDRGSYEQYF. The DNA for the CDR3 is TGTGCCAGCAGCTTGGACAGGGGGTCGTACGAGCAGTACTTC.

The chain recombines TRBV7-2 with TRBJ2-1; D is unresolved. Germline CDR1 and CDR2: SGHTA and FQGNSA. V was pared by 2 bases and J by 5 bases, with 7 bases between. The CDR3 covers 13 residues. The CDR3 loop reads CASSLPGDNEQFF. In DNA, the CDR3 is TGTGCCAGCAGCTTACCTGGGGACAATGAGCAGTTCTTC.

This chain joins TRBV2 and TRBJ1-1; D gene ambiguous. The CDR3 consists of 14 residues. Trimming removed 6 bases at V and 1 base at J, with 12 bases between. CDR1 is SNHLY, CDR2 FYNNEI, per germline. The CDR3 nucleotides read TGTGCCAGCAGGCCTAGACTAAAGAACACTGAAGCTTTCTTT. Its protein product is CASRPRLKNTEAFF.

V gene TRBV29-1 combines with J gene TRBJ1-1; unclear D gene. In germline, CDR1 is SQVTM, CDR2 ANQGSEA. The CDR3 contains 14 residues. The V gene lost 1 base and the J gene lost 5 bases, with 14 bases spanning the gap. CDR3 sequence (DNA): TGCAGCGTTGAAGTGTCAGGCCTGGTGACTGAAGCTTTCTTT. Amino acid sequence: CSVEVSGLVTEAFF.